Listed below are T cell receptor beta chains from one sample, sequenced in a study of blood T cell repertoires in COVID-19. Profiling relied on immunoSEQ multiplex PCR, and the TCRdb table lists in-frame clones only, not all of them. The table records about 41,000 clones, 87% of them present only once. The sequencing input was peripheral blood. The receptors originated from a man aged 55 to 70 with acute or convalescent COVID-19. The CDR3 runs from the conserved cysteine through the conserved F or W. A D gene is named only where the DNA matches it firmly. Clone size is not always given. Where it is, it says once, few, many or a class for expanded clones.

D: TRBD2
J: TRBJ2-7
V: TRBV4-3
size: -
CDR3: CASRRGLAGGSYEQYF
DNA: TGCGCCAGCCGAAGGGGTCTTGCGGGGGGCTCCTACGAGCAGTACTTC

D: TRBD2
J: TRBJ2-3
V: TRBV2
size: -
CDR3: CASNGGVGTDTQYF
DNA: TGTGCCAGCAATGGGGGGGTGGGCACAGATACGCAGTATTTT

D: TRBD2
J: TRBJ2-2
V: TRBV19
size: few
CDR3: CASSIDGSGTGELFF
DNA: TGTGCCAGTAGTATAGATGGTAGCGGGACCGGGGAGCTGTTTTTT

D: -
J: TRBJ1-1
V: TRBV2
size: -
CDR3: CASSVQMNTEAFF
DNA: TGTGCCAGCAGTGTTCAGATGAACACTGAAGCTTTCTTT

D: -
J: TRBJ1-1
V: TRBV7-8
size: -
CDR3: CASSLVGPRTMNTEAFF
DNA: TGTGCCAGCAGCTTAGTGGGGCCGCGGACTATGAACACTGAAGCTTTCTTT

D: TRBD1
J: TRBJ2-2
V: TRBV6-5
size: -
CDR3: CASSLTDRTTGELFF
DNA: TGTGCCAGCAGCTTGACGGACAGGACAACCGGGGAGCTGTTTTTT

D: -
J: TRBJ1-2
V: TRBV19
size: few
CDR3: CASSIKQGAYGYTF
DNA: TGTGCCAGTAGTATCAAACAGGGCGCCTATGGCTACACCTTC

D: -
J: TRBJ2-7
V: TRBV6-6
size: few
CDR3: CASKRGGYEQYF
DNA: TGTGCCAGCAAAAGGGGTGGCTACGAGCAGTACTTC

D: TRBD1
J: TRBJ2-5
V: TRBV5-4
size: few
CDR3: CASSVGTVQETQYF
DNA: TGTGCCAGCAGCGTGGGGACAGTTCAAGAGACCCAGTACTTC

D: -
J: TRBJ1-6
V: TRBV6-5
size: -
CDR3: CASREAGAPLHF
DNA: TGTGCCAGCAGGGAGGCCGGAGCACCCCTCCACTTT

D: -
J: TRBJ1-2
V: TRBV5-1
size: -
CDR3: CASSLSTENYGYTF
DNA: TGCGCCAGCAGCTTGTCCACAGAGAACTATGGCTACACCTTC

D: -
J: TRBJ1-1
V: TRBV27
size: -
CDR3: CASTPFGGEAFF
DNA: TGTGCCAGCACTCCCTTCGGGGGTGAAGCTTTCTTT

D: -
J: TRBJ1-3
V: TRBV4-1
size: -
CDR3: CASSQDRSSGNTIYF
DNA: TGCGCCAGCAGCCAAGATCGGAGCTCTGGAAACACCATATATTTT

D: -
J: TRBJ1-2
V: TRBV6-5
size: -
CDR3: CASSYSTGNYGYTF
DNA: TGTGCCAGCAGTTACTCGACGGGGAACTATGGCTACACCTTC

D: -
J: TRBJ1-1
V: TRBV7-2
size: few
CDR3: CASSLNEANTEAFF
DNA: TGTGCCAGCAGCTTAAACGAGGCTAACACTGAAGCTTTCTTT

D: -
J: TRBJ2-3
V: TRBV27
size: -
CDR3: CASSLGLVDTQYF
DNA: TGTGCCAGCAGTCTTGGGCTGGTGGATACGCAGTATTTT

D: -
J: TRBJ1-2
V: TRBV28
size: -
CDR3: CTSGSGGYTF
DNA: TGTACTAGCGGATCCGGGGGCTACACCTTC

D: -
J: TRBJ1-1
V: TRBV3-1/TRBV3-2
size: few
CDR3: CASSHRGRGEAFF
DNA: TGTGCCAGCAGCCACAGGGGTCGGGGTGAAGCTTTCTTT

D: TRBD2
J: TRBJ2-2
V: TRBV30
size: -
CDR3: CAWSGLAGENTGELFF
DNA: TGTGCCTGGAGTGGGCTAGCGGGAGAGAACACCGGGGAGCTGTTTTTT

D: -
J: TRBJ2-1
V: TRBV14
size: -
CDR3: CASSQDFIGGSSYNEQFF
DNA: TGTGCCAGCAGCCAAGATTTTATTGGGGGGAGCTCCTACAATGAGCAGTTCTTC

D: -
J: TRBJ1-1
V: TRBV27
size: few
CDR3: CASSTGNTEAFF
DNA: TGTGCCAGCAGTACAGGGAACACTGAAGCTTTCTTT

D: TRBD2
J: TRBJ2-1
V: TRBV19
size: -
CDR3: CASSSPGGAKDEQFF
DNA: TGTGCCAGTAGTTCCCCCGGGGGGGCCAAAGATGAGCAGTTCTTC

D: TRBD1
J: TRBJ1-2
V: TRBV28
size: few
CDR3: CASSTIRDRVDYGYTF
DNA: TGTGCCAGCAGCACAATCCGGGACAGGGTAGACTATGGCTACACCTTC

D: -
J: TRBJ1-5
V: TRBV6-5
size: -
CDR3: CASRNGGGNQPQHF
DNA: TGTGCCAGCAGAAACGGCGGGGGCAATCAGCCCCAGCATTTT

D: -
J: TRBJ1-2
V: TRBV6-5
size: -
CDR3: CASSYWQGKGYTF
DNA: TGTGCCAGCAGTTATTGGCAGGGGAAGGGCTACACCTTC

D: TRBD1
J: TRBJ1-2
V: TRBV15
size: -
CDR3: CATSRQGAFGYTF
DNA: TGTGCCACCAGCAGACAGGGGGCTTTTGGCTACACCTTC

D: TRBD2
J: TRBJ2-2
V: TRBV18
size: few
CDR3: CASSPSVAGATGELFF
DNA: TGTGCCAGCTCACCTTCCGTAGCGGGCGCGACCGGGGAGCTGTTTTTT

D: TRBD2
J: TRBJ2-1
V: TRBV6-6
size: -
CDR3: CASSPMSAGGASSYNEQFF
DNA: TGTGCCAGCAGTCCAATGTCGGCGGGGGGGGCGAGCTCCTACAATGAGCAGTTCTTC

D: -
J: TRBJ2-3
V: TRBV12-5
size: few
CDR3: CASGLGASGTDTQYF
DNA: TGTGCTAGTGGTCTAGGAGCTAGCGGCACAGATACGCAGTATTTT